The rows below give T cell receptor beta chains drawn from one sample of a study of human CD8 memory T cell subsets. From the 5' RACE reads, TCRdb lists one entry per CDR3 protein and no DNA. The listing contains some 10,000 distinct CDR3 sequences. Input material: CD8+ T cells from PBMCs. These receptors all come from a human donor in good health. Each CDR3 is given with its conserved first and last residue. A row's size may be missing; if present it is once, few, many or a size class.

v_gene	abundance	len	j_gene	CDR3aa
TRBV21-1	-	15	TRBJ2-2	CASSRRDSCTGELFF
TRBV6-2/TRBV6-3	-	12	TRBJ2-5	CASRGTRETQYF
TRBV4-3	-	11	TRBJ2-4	CASSLGNIQYF
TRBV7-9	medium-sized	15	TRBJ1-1	CASRPTQGGGTEAFF
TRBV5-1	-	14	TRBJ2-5	CASSPSFNQETQYF
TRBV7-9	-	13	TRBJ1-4	CASRYGPNEKLFF
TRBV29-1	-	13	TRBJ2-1	CSVEKPLYNEQFF
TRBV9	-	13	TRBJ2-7	CASSVDGRYEQYF
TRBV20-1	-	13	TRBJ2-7	CSASPRDRYEQYF
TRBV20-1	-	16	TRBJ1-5	CSATLPGQGAGQPQHF
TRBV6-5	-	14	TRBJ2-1	CASSASGGQDEQFF
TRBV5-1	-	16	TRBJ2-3	CASSLGDRPQADTQYF
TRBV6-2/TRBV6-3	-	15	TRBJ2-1	CASTPTALGHNEQFF
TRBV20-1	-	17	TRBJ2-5	CSAEYLSGGQSTETQYF
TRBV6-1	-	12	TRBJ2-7	CASSERFYEQYF
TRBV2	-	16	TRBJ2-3	CASSEGSGRVTDTQYF
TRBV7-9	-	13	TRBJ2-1	CASSLGGVSEQFF
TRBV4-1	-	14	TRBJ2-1	CASSQAPGPNEQFF
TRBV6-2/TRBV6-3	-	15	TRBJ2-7	CASSHPTGNNYEQYF
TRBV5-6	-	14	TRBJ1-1	CASSLTGMNTEAFF